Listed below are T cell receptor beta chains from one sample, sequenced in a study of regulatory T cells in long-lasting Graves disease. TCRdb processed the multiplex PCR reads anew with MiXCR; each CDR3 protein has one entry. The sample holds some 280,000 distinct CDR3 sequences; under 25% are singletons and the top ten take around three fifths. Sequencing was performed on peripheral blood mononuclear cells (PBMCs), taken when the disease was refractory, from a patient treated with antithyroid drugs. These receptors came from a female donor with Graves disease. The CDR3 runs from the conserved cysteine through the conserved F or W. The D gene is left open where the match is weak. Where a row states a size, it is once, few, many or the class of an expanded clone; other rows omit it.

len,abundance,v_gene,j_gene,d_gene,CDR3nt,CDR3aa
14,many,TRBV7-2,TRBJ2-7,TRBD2,TGTGCCAGCAGCGAGACTAGCGGGATCAACGAGCAGTACTTC,CASSETSGINEQYF
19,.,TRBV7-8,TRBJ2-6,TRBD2,TGTGCCAGCAGCTTAGTGGCGGGAGCCCCCCTCTCTGGGGCCAACGTCCTGACTTTC,CASSLVAGAPLSGANVLTF
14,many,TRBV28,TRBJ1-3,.,TGTGCCAGCAGTTTGGGGTTCTCTGGAAACACCATATATTTT,CASSLGFSGNTIYF
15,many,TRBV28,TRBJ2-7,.,TGTGCCAGCAGTTTTGACCATCCCCCACAATACGAGCAGTACTTC,CASSFDHPPQYEQYF
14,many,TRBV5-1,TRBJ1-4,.,TGCGCCAGCAGCTTTGATCAGGGGAACGAAAAACTGTTTTTT,CASSFDQGNEKLFF
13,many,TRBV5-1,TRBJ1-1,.,TGCGCCAGCAGCTCGAACGGGTGGTCTGAAGCTTTCTTT,CASSSNGWSEAFF
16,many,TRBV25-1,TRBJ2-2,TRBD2,TGTGCCAGCAGTGACGGTGCGGGAGCGTGGACCGGGGAGCTGTTTTTT,CASSDGAGAWTGELFF
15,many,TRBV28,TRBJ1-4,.,TGTGCCAGCACCACCACCCAGGGGAGAAGGGGAAAACTGTTTTTT,CASTTTQGRRGKLFF
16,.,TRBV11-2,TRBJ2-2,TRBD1,TGTGCCAGCAGCACCCGGGACAGGGGGCGTAACGGGGAGCTGTTTTTT,CASSTRDRGRNGELFF
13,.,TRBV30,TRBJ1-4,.,TGTGCCTGGAATCGACCGGGGAGTGAAAAACTGTTTTTT,CAWNRPGSEKLFF
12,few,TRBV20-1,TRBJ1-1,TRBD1,TGCAGTGCTAAATACAGGGGGGATGAAGCTTTCTTT,CSAKYRGDEAFF
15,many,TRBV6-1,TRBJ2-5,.,TGTGCCAGCAGGGTTTTAGAGATAGCTTGGGAGACCCAGTACTTC,CASRVLEIAWETQYF
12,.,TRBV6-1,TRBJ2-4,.,TGTGCCATTGCGGGAAGTCGGCACATTCAGTACTTC,CAIAGSRHIQYF
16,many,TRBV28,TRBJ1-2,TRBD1,TGTGCCAGCAGTTTAGCGGGGGACAGGGTCCTGCGAGGCTACACCTTC,CASSLAGDRVLRGYTF
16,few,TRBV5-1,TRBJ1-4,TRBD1,TGCGCCAGCCGACAGGGTAGATCCGCAACTAATGAAAAACTGTTTTTT,CASRQGRSATNEKLFF
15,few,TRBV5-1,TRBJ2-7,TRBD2,TGCGCCAGCAGCTTGGCGCGGGAGCTCCCCTACGAGCAGTACTTC,CASSLARELPYEQYF
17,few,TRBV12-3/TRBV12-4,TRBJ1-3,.,TGTGCCAGCAGTTTATATAGACAGCACCGCTCTGGAAACACCATATATTTT,CASSLYRQHRSGNTIYF
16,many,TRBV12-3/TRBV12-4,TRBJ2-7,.,TGTGCCAGCACCCCATCCCCAGGGGCTAATACGGTGGAGCAGTACTTC,CASTPSPGANTVEQYF
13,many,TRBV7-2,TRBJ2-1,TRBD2,TGTGCCAGCAGGACTAGCGGGAACAATGAGCAGTTCTTC,CASRTSGNNEQFF
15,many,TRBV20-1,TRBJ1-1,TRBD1,TGCAGTGCTAGAGCAACCGGGACAGCCAACACTGAAGCTTTCTTT,CSARATGTANTEAFF
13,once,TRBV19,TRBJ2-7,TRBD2,TGTGCCACTCAGCGGGAGGACTCCTACGAGCAGTACTTC,CATQREDSYEQYF
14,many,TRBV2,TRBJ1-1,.,TGTGCCAGCAGGGTCAGGGGTCTTGTCACTGAAGCTTTCTTT,CASRVRGLVTEAFF
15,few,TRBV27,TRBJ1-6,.,TGTGCCAGCAGTTTAGGGCCAGCTAACCCTTCACCCCTCCACTTT,CASSLGPANPSPLHF
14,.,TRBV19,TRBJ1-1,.,TGTGCCAGTACCCCGACAGCTAGAAACACTGAAGCTTTCTTT,CASTPTARNTEAFF
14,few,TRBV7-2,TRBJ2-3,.,TGTGCCAGCACCCGTGGGGGCCCGGACAATACGCAGTATTTT,CASTRGGPDNTQYF
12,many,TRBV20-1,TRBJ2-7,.,TGCAGTGCCATGGGGACATATTACGAGCAGTACTTC,CSAMGTYYEQYF
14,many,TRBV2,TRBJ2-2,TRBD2,TGTGCCAGCAGGACTAGCGGGAACACCGGGGAGCTGTTTTTT,CASRTSGNTGELFF
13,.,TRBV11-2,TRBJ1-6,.,TGTGCCAGCAGCTTAAGGGATAATTCACCCCTCCACTTT,CASSLRDNSPLHF
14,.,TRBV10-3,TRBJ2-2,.,TGTGCCATCAACGGGGAACGAGGAACCGGGGAGCTGTTTTTT,CAINGERGTGELFF
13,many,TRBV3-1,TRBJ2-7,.,TGTGCCAGCAGCCAAGGCGGCCTTTACGAGCAGTACTTC,CASSQGGLYEQYF
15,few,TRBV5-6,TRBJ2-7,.,TGTGCCAGCAGCTTGGTTGTCGACTTACCCTACGAGCAGTACTTC,CASSLVVDLPYEQYF
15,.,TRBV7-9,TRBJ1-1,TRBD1,TGTGCCAGCATCGACAGGGGACCAGGGAACACTGAAGCTTTCTTT,CASIDRGPGNTEAFF
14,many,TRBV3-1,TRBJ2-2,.,TGTGCCAGCAGCCAAGACCGCGACACCGGGGAGCTGTTTTTT,CASSQDRDTGELFF
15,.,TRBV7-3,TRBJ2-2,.,TGTGCCAGCAGCTTAACAGGGGAACGCACCGGGGAGCTGTTTTTT,CASSLTGERTGELFF
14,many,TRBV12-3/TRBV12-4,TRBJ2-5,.,TGTGCCAGCAGTTTTCCGGCGGAGCAAGAGACCCAGTACTTC,CASSFPAEQETQYF
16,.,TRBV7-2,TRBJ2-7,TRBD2,TGTGCCAGCAGCCAAGTTTCTAGCGGGAGACCCTACGGGCAGTACTTC,CASSQVSSGRPYGQYF
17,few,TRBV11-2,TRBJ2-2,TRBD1,TGTGCCAGCAGCTTATTCCGGACAGGGGGTAGGACCGGGGAGCTGTTTTTT,CASSLFRTGGRTGELFF
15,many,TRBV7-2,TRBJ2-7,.,TGTGCCAGCACATTACGTCTGGGGGGAGTTAACGAGCAGTACTTC,CASTLRLGGVNEQYF
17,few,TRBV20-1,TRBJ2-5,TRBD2,TGCAGTGGGGCCGGGACTAGCGGGAGGGCTAACCAAGAGACCCAGTACTTC,CSGAGTSGRANQETQYF
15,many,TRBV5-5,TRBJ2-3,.,TGTGCCAGCAGCTTGGCTTGGTCCGGCACAGATACGCAGTATTTT,CASSLAWSGTDTQYF
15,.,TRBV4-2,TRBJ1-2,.,TGTGCCAGCAGCCAAGCTGGGTCCCTATCCGCGGGCTACACCTTC,CASSQAGSLSAGYTF
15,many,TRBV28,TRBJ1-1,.,TGTGCCAGCAGACTACCAGGGACGGCTAACACTGAAGCTTTCTTT,CASRLPGTANTEAFF
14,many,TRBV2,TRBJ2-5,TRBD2,TGTGCCAGCAGCCCCGGGACTATAAGGGAGACCCAGTACTTC,CASSPGTIRETQYF
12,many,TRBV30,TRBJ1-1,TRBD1,TGTGCCTGGAGTACGCGGGGGACAGTGGCTTTCTTT,CAWSTRGTVAFF
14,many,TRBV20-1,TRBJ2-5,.,TGCAGTGCTAGACAGGGGGGGTACCAAGAGACCCAGTACTTC,CSARQGGYQETQYF
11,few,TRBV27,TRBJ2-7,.,TGTGCCAGCAGTTACCCCCCCGAGCAGTACTTC,CASSYPPEQYF
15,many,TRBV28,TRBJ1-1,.,TGTGCCAGCAGTTTCATGACAGAGGCTTTGCCGGGGGCTTTCTTT,CASSFMTEALPGAFF
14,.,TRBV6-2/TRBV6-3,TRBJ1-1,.,TGTGCCAGCAGTTACTCCAGGGGCGGGACTGAAGCTTTCTTT,CASSYSRGGTEAFF
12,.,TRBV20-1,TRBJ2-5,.,TGCAGTGCTAGTTGGCGACAAGAGACCCAGTACTTC,CSASWRQETQYF
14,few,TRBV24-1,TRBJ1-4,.,TGTGCCACCAGTGAGGGCGGGACATCCGGAAAACTGTTTTTT,CATSEGGTSGKLFF